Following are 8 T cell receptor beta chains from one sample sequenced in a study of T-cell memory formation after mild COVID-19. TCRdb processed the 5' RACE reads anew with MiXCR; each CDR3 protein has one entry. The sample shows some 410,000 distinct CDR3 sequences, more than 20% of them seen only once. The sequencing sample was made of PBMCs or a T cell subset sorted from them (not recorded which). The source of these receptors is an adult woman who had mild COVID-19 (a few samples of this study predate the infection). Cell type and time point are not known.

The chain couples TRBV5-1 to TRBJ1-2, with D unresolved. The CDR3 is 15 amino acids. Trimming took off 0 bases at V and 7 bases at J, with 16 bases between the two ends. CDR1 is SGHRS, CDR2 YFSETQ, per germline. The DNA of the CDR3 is TGCGCCAGCAGCTTGGATCTGGGAATCCGGAGTGGCTACACCTTC. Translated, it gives CASSLDLGIRSGYTF.

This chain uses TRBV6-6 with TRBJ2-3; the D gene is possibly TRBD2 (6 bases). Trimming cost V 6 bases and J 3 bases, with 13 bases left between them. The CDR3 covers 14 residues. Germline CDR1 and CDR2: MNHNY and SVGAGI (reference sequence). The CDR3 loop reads CASRPEGPTDTQYF. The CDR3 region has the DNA TGTGCCAGCAGACCGGAGGGGCCTACAGATACGCAGTATTTT.

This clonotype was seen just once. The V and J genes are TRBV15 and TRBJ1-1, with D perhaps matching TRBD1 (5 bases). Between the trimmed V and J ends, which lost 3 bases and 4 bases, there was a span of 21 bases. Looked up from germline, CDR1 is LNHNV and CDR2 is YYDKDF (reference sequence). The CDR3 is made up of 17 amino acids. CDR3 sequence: CATSSTRRGFRPTEAFF. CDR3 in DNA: TGTGCCACCAGCAGTACTCGGAGGGGCTTTCGACCCACTGAAGCTTTCTTT.

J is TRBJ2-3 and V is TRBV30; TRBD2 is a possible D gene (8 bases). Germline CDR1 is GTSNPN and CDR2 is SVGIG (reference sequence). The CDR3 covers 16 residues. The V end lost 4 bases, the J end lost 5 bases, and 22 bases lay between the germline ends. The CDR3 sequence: CAWMKGATSVGDTQYF. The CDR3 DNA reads TGTGCCTGGATGAAGGGGGCGACTAGCGTTGGAGATACGCAGTATTTT.

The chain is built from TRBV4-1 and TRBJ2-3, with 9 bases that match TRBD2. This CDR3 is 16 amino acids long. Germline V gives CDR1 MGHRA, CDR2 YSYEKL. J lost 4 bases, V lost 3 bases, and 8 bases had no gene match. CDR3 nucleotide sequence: TGCGCCAGCAGCCAGGTAGCGGGGGCCAGGGCAGATACGCAGTATTTT. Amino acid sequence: CASSQVAGARADTQYF.

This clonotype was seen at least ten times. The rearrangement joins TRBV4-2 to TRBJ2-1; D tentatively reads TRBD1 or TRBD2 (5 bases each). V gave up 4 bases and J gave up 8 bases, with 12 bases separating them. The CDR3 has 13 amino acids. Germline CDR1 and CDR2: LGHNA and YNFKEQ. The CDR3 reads CASSRGLGDEQFF. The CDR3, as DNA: TGTGCCAGCAGCCGAGGACTGGGGGATGAGCAGTTCTTC.

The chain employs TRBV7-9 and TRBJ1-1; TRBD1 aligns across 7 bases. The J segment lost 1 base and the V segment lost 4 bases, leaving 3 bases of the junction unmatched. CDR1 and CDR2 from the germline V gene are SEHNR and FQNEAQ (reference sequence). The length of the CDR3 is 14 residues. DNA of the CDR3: TGTGCCAGCAGCTCGGACAGGAAGAACACTGAAGCTTTCTTT. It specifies CASSSDRKNTEAFF.

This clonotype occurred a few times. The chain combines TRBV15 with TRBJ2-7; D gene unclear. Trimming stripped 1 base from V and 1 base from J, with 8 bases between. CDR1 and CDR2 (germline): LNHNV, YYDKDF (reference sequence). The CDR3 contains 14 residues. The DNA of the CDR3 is TGTGCCACCAGCAGAGGAGGCAGATCCTACGAGCAGTACTTC. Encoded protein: CATSRGGRSYEQYF.